Below, 24 T cell receptor beta chains from the same sample are listed, as sequenced in a study of cytomegalovirus exposure and HLA in healthy donors. Primers included in the PCR were 60 Vbeta and 13 Jbeta primers. TCRdb's table, derived via immunoSEQ multiplex PCR, lists solely in-frame clones and lacks some. Seen here are around 110,000 clones, 70% observed once, and the top ten hold about 9%. The material sequenced was PBMCs. Source of these receptors: a man aged 25-45 years in good health and CMV-seropositive.

The chain carries TRBV28 and TRBJ1-3, with no clear D. This CDR3 has 17 amino acids. Germline V gene data show CDR1 as MDHEN and CDR2 as SYDVKM. The V end lost 5 bases, the J end lost 2 bases, and 19 bases lay between the germline ends. Written as DNA, the CDR3 is TGTGCCAGCAGTGAAGTAATCGGCAGGAAAACTGGAAACACCATATATTTT. It encodes CASSEVIGRKTGNTIYF.

The chain combines TRBV28 with TRBJ1-5; D may be TRBD1 (5 bases). This CDR3 comprises 12 residues. Germline V lookup: CDR1 MDHEN, CDR2 SYDVKM. Trimming took off 4 bases at V and 6 bases at J, with 7 bases between the two ends. DNA of the CDR3: TGTGCCAGCAGTTACGACAGTCAGCCCCAGCATTTT. Translated, it gives CASSYDSQPQHF.

This rearrangement joins TRBV28 to TRBJ2-7; D might be TRBD2 (7 bases). V shed 7 bases and J shed 2 bases, with 15 bases lying between them. CDR3 size: 14 residues. CDR1 and CDR2 from the germline V gene are MDHEN and SYDVKM. The CDR3 DNA reads TGTGCCAGCACCAGGGAGGGGGGCACCTACGAGCAGTACTTC. Its translation is CASTREGGTYEQYF.

V and J are TRBV28 and TRBJ2-1; possibly TRBD1 for D (6 bases). The CDR3 consists of 13 residues. Trimming pared 6 bases from V and 8 bases from J, leaving 14 bases between. Per germline, CDR1 MDHEN and CDR2 SYDVKM. The DNA of the CDR3 is TGTGCCAGCAGCCTGACAGGATCACATGAGCAGTTCTTC. It specifies CASSLTGSHEQFF.

J is TRBJ2-1 and V is TRBV9; 7 nucleotides align to TRBD1. Trimming at V came to 5 bases and at J to 8 bases, leaving 10 bases not matched to a gene. Per the germline V gene, CDR1 is SGDLS and CDR2 is YYNGEE. The CDR3 has 14 amino acids. CDR3 DNA sequence: TGTGCCAGCAGGGGTCTGGACAGGTGGGATGAGCAGTTCTTC. Protein: CASRGLDRWDEQFF.

The chain employs TRBV5-1 and TRBJ1-2, with TRBD1 identical over 10 bases. The CDR3 is 15 residues long. V shed 0 bases, J shed 8 bases, and the junction held 7 bases outside the gene matches. Germline V gene sequence: CDR1 SGHRS, CDR2 YFSETQ. CDR3 residues: CASSLERTGGEGYTF. The CDR3, as DNA: TGCGCCAGCAGCTTGGAGAGGACAGGGGGTGAGGGCTACACCTTC. Looking up the rest from reference TRBV5-1 and TRBJ1-2 gives the full variable domain: KAGVTQTPRYLIKTRGQQVTLSCSPISGHRSVSWYQQTPGQGLQFLFEYFSETQRNKGNFPGRFSGRQFSNSRSEMNVSTLELGDSALYLCASSLERTGGEGYTFGSGTRLTVV.

This clone appeared a few times. The V and J genes are TRBV28 and TRBJ1-2; TRBD1 agrees at 11 bases. After removal of 6 bases from V and 4 bases from J, the junction contained 7 bases not matched to a gene. Looked up from germline, CDR1 is MDHEN and CDR2 is SYDVKM. The CDR3 is 15 residues long. The CDR3 reads CASSIGQGARYGYTF. DNA of the CDR3: TGTGCCAGCAGCATCGGACAGGGGGCTCGCTATGGCTACACCTTC.

This clone was seen only a few times. This CDR3 is CASSQEIFSGYEQYV. The CDR3 coding sequence is TGCGCCAGCAGCCAAGAGATTTTTAGCGGTTACGAGCAGTACGTC. The genes are TRBV4-3 and TRBJ2-7, with D possibly being TRBD2 (6 bases). CDR3 length: 15 residues. V was shortened by 0 bases and J by 4 bases, with 13 bases between the two germline ends. Germline V CDR1 and CDR2: LGHNA, YSLEER.

Regarding this clone: An end of the junction does not agree with germline; a read error may underlie this. The chain joins TRBV7-7 to TRBJ1-4, with D possibly TRBD1 on 5 matching bases. CDR3 length equals 14 residues. Per the germline V gene, CDR1 is SSHAT and CDR2 is FNYEAQ (reference sequence). The CDR3 bases are TGTGCTAGCAGCCGGGGACTGACGGATGAAAAACTGTTTTTT. It specifies CASSRGLTDEKLFF.

This clone occurred once. The genes are TRBV7-3 and TRBJ2-1; D remains ambiguous. Germline CDR1 is SGHTA and CDR2 is FQGTGA. The CDR3 is 15 amino acids. V lost 5 bases and J 0 bases, leaving 11 bases between the germline ends. This CDR3 reads CASSAIKSSYNEQFF. In DNA form, the CDR3 reads TGTGCCAGCAGCGCTATTAAGAGCTCCTACAATGAGCAGTTCTTC.

The V and J genes are TRBV7-3 and TRBJ2-2; 12 nucleotides line up with TRBD2. CDR3 length equals 18 residues. V dropped 5 bases and J dropped 2; count of bases not matched to a gene: 9. The germline gives CDR1 SGHTA, CDR2 FQGTGA. The CDR3 nucleotides are TGTGCCAGCAGCGCCCTCGGGACTAGCGGGCCCAACACCGGGGAGCTGTTTTTT. Translation: CASSALGTSGPNTGELFF.

The chain uses TRBV5-4 and TRBJ1-3, with 7 bases fitting TRBD1. V lost 0 bases to trimming and J lost 1 base; unmatched junction nucleotides: 4. This CDR3 is built from 16 residues. Germline V CDR1 and CDR2: SGHNT, YYREEE (reference sequence). DNA of the CDR3: TGTGCCAGCAGCTTGGAGGCGGACAGGTCTGGAAACACCATATATTTT. Amino acid sequence: CASSLEADRSGNTIYF.

This clone was seen only a few times. The chain joins TRBV12-1 to TRBJ1-3; the DNA was not compared with TRBD1, the D call given in the table. TRBV12-1 is a known pseudogene. This CDR3 comprises 19 residues. The CDR3 DNA reads as TGTGCCAGCAGCTCCCGGGACAGGGGGAAGAGGGTTTCGTTTTACACCATATATTTT. Translating gives CASSSRDRGKRVSFYTIYF.

The chain employs TRBV9 and TRBJ2-3; 8 bases map to TRBD2. The CDR3 spans 15 residues. CDR1 and CDR2 (germline): SGDLS, YYNGEE. V gave up 8 bases and J gave up 4 bases; unmatched junction bases: 12. CDR3 amino acids: CARTLFSGIADTQYF. The CDR3 DNA reads as TGTGCCAGGACCCTGTTTAGCGGGATAGCAGATACGCAGTATTTT. Full variable domain (remainder filled in from reference TRBV9 and TRBJ2-3): DSGVTQTPKHLITATGQRVTLRCSPRSGDLSVYWYQQSLDQGLQFLIQYYNGEERAKGNILERFSAQQFPDLHSELNLSSLELGDSALYFCARTLFSGIADTQYFGPGTRLTVL.

This chain links TRBV6-6 with TRBJ2-1; possibly TRBD1 for D (5 bases). Looked up from germline, CDR1 is MNHNY and CDR2 is SVGAGI (reference sequence). V lost 5 bases and J lost 6, with 11 bases in between. CDR3 size: 13 residues. This CDR3 reads CASSQTQGNEQFF. CDR3 coding DNA: TGTGCCAGCAGTCAAACCCAGGGCAATGAGCAGTTCTTC.

This clone appeared a single time. V and J are TRBV21-1 and TRBJ1-3; TRBD1, as called in the table, went unchecked against the DNA. TRBV21-1 is a listed pseudogene. There are 16 residues in the CDR3. The CDR3 DNA sequence: TGTGCCAGCAGCAAATGCAACAGAAGCTCTGGAAACACCATATATTTT. Residues: CASSKCNRSSGNTIYF.

The chain employs TRBV18 and TRBJ2-7, with TRBD1 identical over 8 bases. CDR1 and CDR2 (germline): KGHSH, LQKENI. V lost 6 bases, J lost 5 bases, and 6 bases stayed unmatched. This CDR3 is 13 amino acids long. CDR3 in amino acids: CASSLGQGDEQYF. The CDR3 DNA reads TGTGCCAGCTCTCTCGGACAGGGCGACGAGCAGTACTTC.

J is TRBJ1-2 and V is TRBV19, with no clear D. V was cut by 10 bases and J by 0 bases, with 9 bases left in between. The CDR3 is 12 amino acids. Per the germline V gene, CDR1 is LNHDA and CDR2 is SQIVND (reference sequence). The CDR3 is CAILEANYGYTF. CDR3 nucleotide sequence: TGTGCCATCCTCGAGGCTAACTATGGCTACACCTTC.

The J gene is TRBJ2-5, the V gene TRBV5-1, with a weak D call TRBD2 (6 bases). This CDR3 contains 15 residues. The germline V gene encodes CDR1 SGHRS and CDR2 YFSETQ. V shed 0 bases and J shed 5 bases, with 14 bases lying between them. The CDR3 loop reads CASSLAGGDGETQYF. The CDR3 DNA reads as TGCGCCAGCAGCTTGGCCGGAGGGGACGGTGAGACCCAGTACTTC.

The gene calls are TRBV28 and TRBJ1-1; D is unresolved. V shed 3 bases and J shed 3 bases, with 11 bases lying between them. The CDR3 is made up of 14 amino acids. The germline CDR1 and CDR2 sequences are MDHEN and SYDVKM. The CDR3 bases are TGTGCCAGCAGTTTGGTCCGCTCGGACACTGAAGCTTTCTTT. Protein product: CASSLVRSDTEAFF.

This chain joins TRBV5-6 and TRBJ1-2; tentative D call: TRBD1 (6 bases). V lost 4 bases, J lost 8 bases, and 15 bases lay in between. Germline CDR1 reads SGHDT; CDR2 reads YYEEEE. This CDR3 has 13 amino acids. The CDR3: CASSLDSKTGYTF. DNA for the CDR3: TGTGCCAGCAGCCTGGACAGTAAAACCGGCTACACCTTC. Full variable domain (missing parts from reference TRBV5-6 and TRBJ1-2): DAGVTQSPTHLIKTRGQQVTLRCSPKSGHDTVSWYQQALGQGPQFIFQYYEEEERQRGNFPDRFSGHQFPNYSSELNVNALLLGDSALYLCASSLDSKTGYTFGSGTRLTVV.

This rearrangement joins TRBV29-1 to TRBJ2-1, with D perhaps TRBD1 (6 bases). The CDR3 contains 16 residues. Germline V CDR1 and CDR2: SQVTM, ANQGSEA. The V gene lost 1 base and the J gene lost 6 bases, with 19 bases spanning the gap. CDR3 in amino acids: CSVEGPIRDISNEQFF. The CDR3 coding sequence is TGCAGCGTTGAAGGCCCAATCCGGGACATCAGCAATGAGCAGTTCTTC.

The chain's CDR3 is CASSRSRTGLNEKLFF. Here the CDR3 DNA reads TGTGCCAGCAGCCGTTCCCGGACAGGTTTAAATGAAAAACTGTTTTTT. This chain uses TRBV7-9 with TRBJ1-4, with TRBD1 matching over 7 bases. CDR1 and CDR2 from the germline V gene are SEHNR and FQNEAQ (reference sequence). The CDR3 consists of 16 residues. Trimming removed 5 bases from V and 5 bases from J; junction bases left unmatched: 11.

CDR3 sequence (DNA): TGTGCCACCAGGAGCAGGGGGGTGGACATTCAGTACTTC. Its protein product is CATRSRGVDIQYF. This chain connects TRBV15 to TRBJ2-4; possible D gene TRBD1, 7 bases. This CDR3 is 13 amino acids long. Trimming left V 6 bases short and J 8 bases short, with 14 bases between. From germline, CDR1 is LNHNV and CDR2 YYDKDF (reference sequence).